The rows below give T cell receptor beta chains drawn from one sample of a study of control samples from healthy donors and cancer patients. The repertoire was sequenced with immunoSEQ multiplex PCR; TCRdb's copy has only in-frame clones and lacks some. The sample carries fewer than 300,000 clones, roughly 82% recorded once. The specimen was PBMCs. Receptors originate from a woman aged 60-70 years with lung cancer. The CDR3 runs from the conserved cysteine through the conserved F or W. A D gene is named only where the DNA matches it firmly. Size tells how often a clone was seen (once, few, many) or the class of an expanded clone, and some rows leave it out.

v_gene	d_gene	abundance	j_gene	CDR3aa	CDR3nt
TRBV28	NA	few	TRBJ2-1	CASSLGAAREQFF	TGTGCCAGCAGTTTAGGAGCGGCACGGGAGCAGTTCTTC
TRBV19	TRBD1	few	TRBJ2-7	CASSRNGDRTYEQYF	TGTGCCAGTAGTCGAAACGGGGACAGAACCTACGAGCAGTACTTC
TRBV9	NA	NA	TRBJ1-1	CASSARPSGAEAFF	TGTGCCAGCAGCGCCCGTCCATCGGGGGCTGAAGCTTTCTTT
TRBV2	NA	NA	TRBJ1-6	CASKQGGDNSPLHF	TGTGCCAGCAAGCAGGGTGGGGATAATTCACCCCTCCACTTT
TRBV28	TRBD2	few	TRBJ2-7	CASSIPTSGSHEQYF	TGTGCCAGCAGTATTCCGACTAGCGGGAGCCACGAGCAGTACTTC
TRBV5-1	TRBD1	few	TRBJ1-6	CASSPGQGATGSPLHF	TGCGCCAGCAGCCCCGGACAGGGGGCAACGGGTTCACCCCTCCACTTT
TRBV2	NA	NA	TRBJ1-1	CASSAYSGGAFF	TGTGCCAGCAGTGCTTACTCGGGGGGAGCTTTCTTT
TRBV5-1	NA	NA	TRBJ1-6	CASKEGGDSPLHF	TGCGCCAGCAAAGAGGGGGGGGATTCACCCCTCCACTTT
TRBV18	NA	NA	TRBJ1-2	CASSPFPPPAQTYGYTF	TGTGCCAGCTCACCTTTCCCTCCTCCGGCACAGACTTATGGCTACACCTTC
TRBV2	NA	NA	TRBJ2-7	CASSERQGNYEQYF	TGTGCCAGCAGTGAACGGCAGGGTAACTACGAGCAGTACTTC
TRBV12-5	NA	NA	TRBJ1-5	CASGSPPGGNQPQHF	TGTGCTAGTGGTTCCCCCCCGGGGGGCAATCAGCCCCAGCATTTT
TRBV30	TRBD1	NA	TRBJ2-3	CAWSRDRGTDTQYF	TGTGCCTGGAGTCGGGACAGGGGTACAGATACGCAGTATTTT
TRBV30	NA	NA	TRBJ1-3	CAWTPGPGNTIYF	TGTGCCTGGACCCCGGGCCCTGGAAACACCATATATTTT
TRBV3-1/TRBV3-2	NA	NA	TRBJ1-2	CASKSGRGRFDYGYTF	TGTGCCAGCAAGAGCGGCAGGGGCCGATTCGACTATGGCTACACCTTC
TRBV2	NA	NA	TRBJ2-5	CASIGGAQETQYF	TGTGCCAGCATTGGGGGGGCTCAAGAGACCCAGTACTTC
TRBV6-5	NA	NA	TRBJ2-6	CASRNFAAGANVLTF	TGTGCCAGCAGGAATTTCGCAGCTGGGGCCAACGTCCTGACTTTC
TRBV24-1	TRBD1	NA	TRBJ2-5	CATSDSKRQGQETQYF	TGTGCCACCAGTGATTCGAAGAGACAGGGGCAAGAGACCCAGTACTTC
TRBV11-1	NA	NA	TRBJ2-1	CASSLAGGAVAEQFF	TGTGCCAGCAGCTTAGCGGGGGGCGCAGTCGCTGAGCAGTTCTTC
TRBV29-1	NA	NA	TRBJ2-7	CSVGGSGNYYEQYF	TGCAGCGTTGGGGGGTCAGGGAATTACTACGAGCAGTACTTC
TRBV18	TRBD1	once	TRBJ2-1	CASSRGQGDEQFF	TGTGCCAGCTCACGAGGACAGGGCGATGAGCAGTTCTTC
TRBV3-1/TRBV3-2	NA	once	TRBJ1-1	CASSQEWVGRNTEAFF	TGTGCCAGCAGCCAAGAATGGGTAGGGAGAAACACTGAAGCTTTCTTT
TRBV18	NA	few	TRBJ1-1	CASSPLTRGGVDTEAFF	TGTGCCAGCTCACCACTCACGAGGGGCGGGGTGGACACTGAAGCTTTCTTT
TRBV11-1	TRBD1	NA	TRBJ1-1	CASSRNRGDTEAFF	TGTGCCAGCAGCCGAAACAGGGGCGACACTGAAGCTTTCTTT
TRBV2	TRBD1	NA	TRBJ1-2	CASSEALQGGGYTF	TGTGCCAGCAGTGAAGCGCTTCAGGGGGGCGGCTACACCTTC